The source of this T cell receptor (beta chain) is a study of long-term antiretroviral therapy in people with HIV. The germline CDR1 and CDR2 sequences are MNHEY and SVGAGI. V dropped 7 bases and J dropped 3 bases, with 12 bases sitting between them. The CDR3 is made up of 13 amino acids. Donors each had at least one pre-ART PBMC sample and at least two post-ART ones. Survey-level immunoSEQ v3.0 assays were run. The data were produced by immunoSEQ multiplex PCR, yet TCRdb's version contains in-frame clones alone and is incomplete. The table has around 26,000 clones, about 92% seen once; the top ten hold over 8.5%.

V gene TRBV6-5 combines with J gene TRBJ1-2; D might be TRBD1 (5 bases). The sequencing used unsorted PBMCs, collected 7.6 years after starting antiretroviral therapy. The TCR was taken from a woman between 40 and 50 years old with HIV. CDR3 coding DNA: TGTGCCAGCACCCTAGAGACAGACTATGGCTACACCTTC. Its translation is CASTLETDYGYTF.